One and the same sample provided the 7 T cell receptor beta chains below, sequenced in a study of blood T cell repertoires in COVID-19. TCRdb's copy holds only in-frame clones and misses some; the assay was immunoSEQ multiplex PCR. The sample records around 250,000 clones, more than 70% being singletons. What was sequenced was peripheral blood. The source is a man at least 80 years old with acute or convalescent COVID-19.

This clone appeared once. CDR3 DNA sequence: TGTGCCAGTAGTATAGTACAGGGCGGTCAGCCCCAGCATTTT. Translation gives CASSIVQGGQPQHF. This chain links TRBV19 with TRBJ1-5; a weak D match, TRBD1 (6 bases). V lost 1 base, J lost 6 bases, and 10 bases lay in between. Looked up from germline, CDR1 is LNHDA and CDR2 is SQIVND (reference sequence). The CDR3 has 14 residues.

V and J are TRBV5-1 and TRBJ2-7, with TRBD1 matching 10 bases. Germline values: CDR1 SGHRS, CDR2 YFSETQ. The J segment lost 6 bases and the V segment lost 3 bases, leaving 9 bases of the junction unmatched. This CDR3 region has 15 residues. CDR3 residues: CASSSTGTGVFEQYF. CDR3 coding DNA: TGCGCCAGCAGCTCCACCGGGACAGGGGTGTTCGAGCAGTACTTC. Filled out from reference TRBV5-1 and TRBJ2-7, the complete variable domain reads KAGVTQTPRYLIKTRGQQVTLSCSPISGHRSVSWYQQTPGQGLQFLFEYFSETQRNKGNFPGRFSGRQFSNSRSEMNVSTLELGDSALYLCASSSTGTGVFEQYFGPGTRLTVT.

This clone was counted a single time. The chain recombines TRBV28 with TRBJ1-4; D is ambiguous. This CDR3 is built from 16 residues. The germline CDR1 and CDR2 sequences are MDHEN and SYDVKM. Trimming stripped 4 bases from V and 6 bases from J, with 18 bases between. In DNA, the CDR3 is TGTGCCAGCAGTTCGGTGGGTGAGGGAAGACATGAAAAACTGTTTTTT. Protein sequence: CASSSVGEGRHEKLFF.

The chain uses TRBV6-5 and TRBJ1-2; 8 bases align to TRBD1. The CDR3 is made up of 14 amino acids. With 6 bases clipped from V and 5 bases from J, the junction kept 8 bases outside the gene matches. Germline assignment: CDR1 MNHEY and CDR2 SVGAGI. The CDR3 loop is CASSPDRESYGYTF. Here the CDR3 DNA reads TGTGCCAGCAGCCCGGACAGGGAGTCGTATGGCTACACCTTC.

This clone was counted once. Written as DNA, the CDR3 is TGTGCCAGCAGGCGGGGGAACGGGGAGCTGTTTTTT. Protein sequence: CASRRGNGELFF. The chain links TRBV12-3 or TRBV12-4 to TRBJ2-2, with 7 bases aligning to TRBD2. V shed 6 bases, J shed 7 bases, and the junction held 2 bases outside the gene matches. The CDR3 loop spans 12 amino acids.

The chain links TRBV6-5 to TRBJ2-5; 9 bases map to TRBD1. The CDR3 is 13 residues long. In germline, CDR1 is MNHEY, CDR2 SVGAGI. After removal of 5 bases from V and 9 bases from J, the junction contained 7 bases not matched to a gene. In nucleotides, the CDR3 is TGTGCCAGCAGTACCGACAGGGGGTGGTCCCAGTACTTC. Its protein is CASSTDRGWSQYF.

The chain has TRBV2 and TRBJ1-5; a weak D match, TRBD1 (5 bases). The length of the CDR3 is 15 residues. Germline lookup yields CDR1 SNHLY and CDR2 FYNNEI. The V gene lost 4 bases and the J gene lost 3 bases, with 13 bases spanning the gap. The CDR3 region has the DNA TGTGCCAGCAGTGCAGAAAGGGGTGACAATCAGCCCCAGCATTTT. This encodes CASSAERGDNQPQHF.